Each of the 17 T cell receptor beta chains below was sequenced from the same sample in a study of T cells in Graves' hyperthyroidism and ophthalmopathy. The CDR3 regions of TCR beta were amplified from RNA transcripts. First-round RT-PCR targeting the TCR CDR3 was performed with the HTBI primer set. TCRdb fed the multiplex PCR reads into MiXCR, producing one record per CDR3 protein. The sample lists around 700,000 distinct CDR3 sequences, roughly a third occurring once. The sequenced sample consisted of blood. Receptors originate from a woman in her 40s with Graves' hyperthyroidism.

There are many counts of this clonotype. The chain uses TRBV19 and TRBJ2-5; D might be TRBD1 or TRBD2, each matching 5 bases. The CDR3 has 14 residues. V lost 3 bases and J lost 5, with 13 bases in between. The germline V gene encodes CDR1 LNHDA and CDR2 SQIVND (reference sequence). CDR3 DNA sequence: TGTGCCAGTAGTATCGGGGCAGGGTTGGAGACCCAGTACTTC. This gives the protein CASSIGAGLETQYF.

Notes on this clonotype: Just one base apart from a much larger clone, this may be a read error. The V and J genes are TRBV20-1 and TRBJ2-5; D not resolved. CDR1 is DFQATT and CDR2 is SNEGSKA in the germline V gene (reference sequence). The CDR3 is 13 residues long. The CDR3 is CSAPGKIEEAQYF. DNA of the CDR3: TGCAGTGCTCCTGGGAAGATAGAAGAGGCCCAGTACTTC.

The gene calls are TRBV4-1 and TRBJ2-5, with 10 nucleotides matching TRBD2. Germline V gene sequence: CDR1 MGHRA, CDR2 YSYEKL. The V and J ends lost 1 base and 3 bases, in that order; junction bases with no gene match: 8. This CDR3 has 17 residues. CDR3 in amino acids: CASSQVSLAGAKETQYF. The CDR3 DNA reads TGCGCCAGCAGCCAAGTGTCGCTAGCGGGAGCAAAAGAGACCCAGTACTTC.

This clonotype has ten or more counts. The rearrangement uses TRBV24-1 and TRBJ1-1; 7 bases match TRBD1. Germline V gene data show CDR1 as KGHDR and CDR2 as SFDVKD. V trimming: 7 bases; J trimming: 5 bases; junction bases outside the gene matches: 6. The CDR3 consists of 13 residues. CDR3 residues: CATRQGLGTEAFF. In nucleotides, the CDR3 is TGTGCCACCAGACAGGGGCTGGGGACTGAAGCTTTCTTT.

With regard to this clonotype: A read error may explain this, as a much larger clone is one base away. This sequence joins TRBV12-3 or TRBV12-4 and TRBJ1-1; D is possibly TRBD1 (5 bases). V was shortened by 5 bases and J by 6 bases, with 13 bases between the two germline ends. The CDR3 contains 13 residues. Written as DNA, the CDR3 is TGTGCCAGCAGTGCCGGGACGCATTCTGAAGCTTTCTTT. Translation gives CASSAGTHSEAFF.

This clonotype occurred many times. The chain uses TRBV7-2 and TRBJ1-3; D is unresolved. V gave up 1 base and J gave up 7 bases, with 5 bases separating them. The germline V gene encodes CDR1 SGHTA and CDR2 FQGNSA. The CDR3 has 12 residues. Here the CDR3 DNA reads TGTGCCAGCAGCTTAGACCCCAACACCATATATTTT. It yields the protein CASSLDPNTIYF.

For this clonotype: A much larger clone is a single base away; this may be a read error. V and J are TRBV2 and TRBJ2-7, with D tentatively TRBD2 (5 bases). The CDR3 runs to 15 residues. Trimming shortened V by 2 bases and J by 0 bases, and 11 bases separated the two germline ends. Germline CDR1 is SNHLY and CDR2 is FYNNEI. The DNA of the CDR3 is TGTGCCAGCAGTGAATGTGGCACTAGCTCCTACGAGCAGTACTTC. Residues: CASSECGTSSYEQYF.

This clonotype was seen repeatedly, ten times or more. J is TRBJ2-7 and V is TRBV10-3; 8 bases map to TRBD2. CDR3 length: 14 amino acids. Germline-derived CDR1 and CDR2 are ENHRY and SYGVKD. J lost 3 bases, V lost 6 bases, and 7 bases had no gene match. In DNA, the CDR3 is TGTGCCATCAGGCCCACAGGGACTAGCTACGAGCAGTACTTC. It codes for CAIRPTGTSYEQYF.

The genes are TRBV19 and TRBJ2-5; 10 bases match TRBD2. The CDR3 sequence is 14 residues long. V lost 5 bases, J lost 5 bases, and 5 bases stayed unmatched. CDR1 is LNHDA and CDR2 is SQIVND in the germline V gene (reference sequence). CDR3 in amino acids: CASSGGLAMETQYF. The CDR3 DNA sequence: TGTGCCAGTAGTGGGGGACTAGCGATGGAGACCCAGTACTTC.

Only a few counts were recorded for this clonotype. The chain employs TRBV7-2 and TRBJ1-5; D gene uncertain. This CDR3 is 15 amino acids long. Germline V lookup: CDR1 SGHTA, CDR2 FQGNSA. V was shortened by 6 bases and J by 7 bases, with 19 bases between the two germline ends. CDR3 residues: CASSFTTPRKQPQHF. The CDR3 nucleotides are TGTGCCAGCAGTTTCACGACACCCAGGAAACAGCCCCAGCATTTT.

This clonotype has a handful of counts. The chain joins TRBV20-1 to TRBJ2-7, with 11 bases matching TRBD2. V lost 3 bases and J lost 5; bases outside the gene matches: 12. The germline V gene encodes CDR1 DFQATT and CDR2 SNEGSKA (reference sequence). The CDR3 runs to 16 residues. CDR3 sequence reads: CSASISGRALWDEQYF. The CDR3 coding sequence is TGCAGTGCTAGTATTAGCGGGAGGGCCCTCTGGGACGAGCAGTACTTC.

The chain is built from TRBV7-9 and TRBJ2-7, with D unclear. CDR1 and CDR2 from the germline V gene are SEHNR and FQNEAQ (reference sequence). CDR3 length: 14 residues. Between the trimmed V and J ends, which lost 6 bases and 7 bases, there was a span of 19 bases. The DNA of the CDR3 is TGTGCCAGCAGTCCCAGGACCCCGCCCATGGAGCAGTACTTC. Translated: CASSPRTPPMEQYF.

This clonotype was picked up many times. DNA for the CDR3: TGTGCCAGCAGTCCCGGGGCTCAGCCCCAGCATTTT. Translation gives CASSPGAQPQHF. The chain links TRBV12-3 or TRBV12-4 to TRBJ1-5, with D possibly matching TRBD1 (5 bases). The V end lost 5 bases, the J end lost 6 bases, and 8 bases lay between the germline ends. The CDR3 totals 12 residues.

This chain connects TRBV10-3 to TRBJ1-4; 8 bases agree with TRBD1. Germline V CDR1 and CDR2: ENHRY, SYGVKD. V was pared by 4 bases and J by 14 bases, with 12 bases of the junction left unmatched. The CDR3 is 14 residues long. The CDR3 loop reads CAISVSVGRQGLFF. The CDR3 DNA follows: TGTGCCATCAGTGTCTCCGTGGGGAGACAGGGGCTGTTTTTT.

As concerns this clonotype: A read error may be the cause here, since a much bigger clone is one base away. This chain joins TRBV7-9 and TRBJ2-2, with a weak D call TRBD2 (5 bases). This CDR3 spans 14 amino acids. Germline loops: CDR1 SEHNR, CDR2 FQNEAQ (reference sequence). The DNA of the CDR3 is TGTGCCAGCACCAAGACCTTGTTCGCCGGGGAGCTGCTTTTT. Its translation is CASTKTLFAGELLF.

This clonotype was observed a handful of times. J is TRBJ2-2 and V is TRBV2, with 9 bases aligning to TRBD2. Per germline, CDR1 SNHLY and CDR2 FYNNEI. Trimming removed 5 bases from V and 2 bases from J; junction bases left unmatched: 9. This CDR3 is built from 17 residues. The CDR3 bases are TGTGCCAGCAGTTCCCAACGACTAGCGGAAAACACCGGGGAGCTGTTTTTT. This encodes CASSSQRLAENTGELFF. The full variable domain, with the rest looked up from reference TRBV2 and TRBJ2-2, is EPEVTQTPSHQVTQMGQEVILRCVPISNHLYFYWYRQILGQKVEFLVSFYNNEISEKSEIFDDQFSVERPDGSNFTLKIRSTKLEDSAMYFCASSSQRLAENTGELFFGEGSRLTVL.

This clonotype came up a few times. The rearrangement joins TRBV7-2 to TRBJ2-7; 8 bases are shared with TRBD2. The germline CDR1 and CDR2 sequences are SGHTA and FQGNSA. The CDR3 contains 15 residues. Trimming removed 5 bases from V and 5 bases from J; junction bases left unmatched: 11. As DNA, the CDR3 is TGTGCCAGCAGCCCCCTTTCGGGAGGGCCACACGAGCAGTACTTC. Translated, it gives CASSPLSGGPHEQYF. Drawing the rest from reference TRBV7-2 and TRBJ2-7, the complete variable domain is GAGVSQSPSNKVTEKGKDVELRCDPISGHTALYWYRQSLGQGLEFLIYFQGNSAPDKSGLPSDRFSAERTGGSVSTLTIQRTQQEDSAVYLCASSPLSGGPHEQYFGPGTRLTVT.